This entry is about one T cell receptor (beta chain). This table comes from immunoSEQ multiplex PCR, and its TCRdb copy is limited to in-frame clones, with some not included. The repertoire holds some 350,000 clones, with 90% to 95% as singletons. These data are taken from a study of Ad26.COV2.S vaccination and SARS-CoV-2 variants. The V gene end was trimmed by 3 bases and the J gene end by 7 bases; junction bases not matched to a gene: 6. CDR1 and CDR2 (germline): LNHDA, SQIVND (reference sequence). This CDR3 has 14 amino acids. The sequence derives from a human donor who had recovered from COVID-19. The sample here was peripheral blood, taken after recovery from COVID-19. The chain couples TRBV19 to TRBJ2-1, with 7 bases fitting TRBD2. The CDR3 sequence is CASSIISGLNEQFF. The DNA for the CDR3 is TGTGCCAGTAGTATTATTAGCGGGTTGAATGAGCAGTTCTTC.